A single sample gave rise to the 25 T cell receptor beta chains below, sequenced in a study of blood T cell repertoires in COVID-19. Produced via immunoSEQ multiplex PCR; TCRdb's table is partial and in-frame only. The sample lists 55,000 to 65,000 clones, approximately 92% occurring once. Specimen: peripheral blood. The receptors here all came from a woman aged 55-70 years with COVID-19, enrolled during active disease.

This sequence joins TRBV7-9 and TRBJ1-5; tentative D call: TRBD1 (5 bases). The CDR3 loop spans 14 amino acids. Germline V CDR1 and CDR2: SEHNR, FQNEAQ (reference sequence). V was trimmed by 3 bases and J by 1 base, leaving 7 bases between them. The CDR3 coding sequence is TGTGCCAGCAGCTTCCGGACAAGCAATCAGCCCCAGCATTTT. The encoded protein is CASSFRTSNQPQHF.

V and J are TRBV6-6 and TRBJ2-7; a weak D match, TRBD1 (6 bases). The CDR3 extends over 16 amino acids. Germline loops: CDR1 MNHNY, CDR2 SVGAGI (reference sequence). V lost 4 bases and J 0 bases, leaving 16 bases between the germline ends. The CDR3 loop reads CASSLVGTGSSYEQYF. CDR3 DNA sequence: TGTGCCAGCAGTTTGGTAGGAACAGGGAGCTCCTACGAGCAGTACTTC.

The genes are TRBV5-1 and TRBJ2-1; perhaps TRBD1 as D (6 bases). Germline CDR1 is SGHRS and CDR2 is YFSETQ. This CDR3 contains 13 residues. V was pared by 0 bases and J by 6 bases, with 7 bases between. Written as DNA, the CDR3 is TGCGCCAGCAGCTTGGACAGGGTCAATGAGCAGTTCTTC. It yields the protein CASSLDRVNEQFF.

This sequence joins TRBV5-4 and TRBJ2-7, with D maybe TRBD2 (6 bases). V shed 10 bases and J shed 3 bases, with 20 bases lying between them. The CDR3 totals 14 residues. Germline CDR1 is SGHNT and CDR2 is YYREEE (reference sequence). CDR3 sequence reads: CAVRDVAAFYEQYF. The DNA of the CDR3 is TGTGCCGTTCGGGATGTAGCGGCATTCTACGAGCAGTACTTC.

A note on this clone: Within the sample, other DNA sequences also encode this same CDR3. The CDR3 reads CASSASGSYEQYF. The DNA for the CDR3 is TGCGCCAGCAGTGCTAGCGGCTCCTACGAGCAGTACTTC. The genes are TRBV10-1 and TRBJ2-7; 7 nucleotides align to TRBD2. Looked up from germline, CDR1 is WNHNN and CDR2 is SYGVQD (reference sequence). CDR3 length: 13 amino acids. J was trimmed by 0 bases and V by 4 bases; bases with no gene match: 0.

This clone occurred a few times. V usage is TRBV3-1 (or the pseudogene TRBV3-2) and J usage is TRBJ2-7; TRBD2 aligns across 8 bases. From germline, CDR1 is LGHDT and CDR2 YNNKEL (reference sequence). This CDR3 has 15 amino acids. With 1 base clipped from V and 4 bases from J, the junction kept 6 bases outside the gene matches. CDR3 loop: CASSQGPLAAYEQYF. In nucleotides, the CDR3 is TGTGCCAGCAGCCAAGGTCCACTAGCGGCATACGAGCAGTACTTC.

As to this clone: Other DNA sequences in the sample encode the same CDR3. V usage is TRBV7-2 and J usage is TRBJ1-1; D not certain. The V and J ends lost 3 bases and 3 bases respectively, with 8 bases between them. CDR3 length: 13 amino acids. Germline assignment: CDR1 SGHTA and CDR2 FQGNSA. Written as DNA, the CDR3 is TGTGCCAGCAGCTTGGAGTTGTACACTGAAGCTTTCTTT. As protein: CASSLELYTEAFF. The full variable domain, in which reference TRBV7-2 and TRBJ1-1 provide the parts outside the CDR3, is GAGVSQSPSNKVTEKGKDVELRCDPISGHTALYWYRQSLGQGLEFLIYFQGNSAPDKSGLPSDRFSAERTGGSVSTLTIQRTQQEDSAVYLCASSLELYTEAFFGQGTRLTVV.

This chain uses TRBV19 with TRBJ1-1; possibly TRBD1 for D (5 bases). The V gene lost 0 bases and the J gene lost 4 bases, with 9 bases spanning the gap. This CDR3 spans 14 amino acids. Germline assignment: CDR1 LNHDA and CDR2 SQIVND (reference sequence). Here the CDR3 DNA reads TGTGCCAGTAGTATAGACAGGGTCGGCACTGAAGCTTTCTTT. Its translation is CASSIDRVGTEAFF. Filled out from reference TRBV19 and TRBJ1-1, the complete variable domain reads DGGITQSPKYLFRKEGQNVTLSCEQNLNHDAMYWYRQDPGQGLRLIYYSQIVNDFQKGDIAEGYSVSREKKESFPLTVTSAQKNPTAFYLCASSIDRVGTEAFFGQGTRLTVV.

The chain links TRBV28 to TRBJ2-7; a weak D match, TRBD1 (6 bases). The V gene's germline CDR1 is MDHEN and CDR2 SYDVKM. This CDR3 has 13 amino acids. With 5 bases removed from V and 2 bases from J, the gap between germline ends came to 10 bases. The CDR3 nucleotides are TGTGCCAGCAGTGGGGGCCCTACCTACGAGCAGTACTTC. Translation gives CASSGGPTYEQYF.

V gene TRBV9 combines with J gene TRBJ1-1; D possibly corresponds to TRBD1 (6 bases). The germline CDR1 and CDR2 sequences are SGDLS and YYNGEE. V lost 5 bases and J lost 1, with 24 bases in between. The CDR3 length is 18 residues. This chain's CDR3 is CASRIALLAGERNTEAFF. The CDR3 coding sequence is TGTGCCAGCAGGATTGCCCTTCTCGCAGGGGAACGGAACACTGAAGCTTTCTTT. Variable domain in full (rest from reference TRBV9 and TRBJ1-1): DSGVTQTPKHLITATGQRVTLRCSPRSGDLSVYWYQQSLDQGLQFLIQYYNGEERAKGNILERFSAQQFPDLHSELNLSSLELGDSALYFCASRIALLAGERNTEAFFGQGTRLTVV.

This clone is a singleton in its sample. This rearrangement joins TRBV6-5 to TRBJ1-1, with D perhaps matching TRBD1 (6 bases). Germline CDR1 and CDR2: MNHEY and SVGAGI. Deletions cut 6 bases from V and 1 base from J, with 6 bases between. This CDR3 contains 12 residues. In DNA form, the CDR3 reads TGTGCCAGCAGCAGGGGGAACACTGAAGCTTTCTTT. It codes for CASSRGNTEAFF.

The rearrangement links TRBV9 to TRBJ2-2, with 9 bases lining up with TRBD2. This CDR3 region has 16 residues. The V gene's germline CDR1 is SGDLS and CDR2 YYNGEE. J lost 5 bases, V lost 4 bases, and 9 bases had no gene match. The CDR3: CASSPHSAGGTGELFF. The DNA of the CDR3 is TGTGCCAGCAGCCCGCACTCCGCGGGGGGGACCGGGGAGCTGTTTTTT.

This clone was recorded a few times. This sequence joins TRBV19 and TRBJ1-1, with D uncertain. V gave up 10 bases and J gave up 0 bases, with 6 bases separating them. The germline CDR1 and CDR2 sequences are LNHDA and SQIVND (reference sequence). The CDR3 length is 11 residues. The CDR3, as DNA: TGTGCCAACGACTTGAACACTGAAGCTTTCTTT. Its translation is CANDLNTEAFF.

The chain joins TRBV4-2 to TRBJ2-2, with 8 bases aligning to TRBD2. With V trimmed by 4 bases and J by 5 bases, 6 bases remained unmatched. This CDR3 is 15 amino acids long. CDR1 is LGHNA and CDR2 is YNFKEQ in the germline V gene. In nucleotides, the CDR3 is TGTGCCAGCAGCCTCGGCCCGGGGGGGACCGGGGAGCTGTTTTTT. It codes for CASSLGPGGTGELFF.

The chain combines TRBV5-1 with TRBJ2-5, with a tentative D call TRBD1 (6 bases). Germline CDR1 and CDR2: SGHRS and YFSETQ. V lost 2 bases and J lost 1, with 12 bases in between. This CDR3 contains 15 residues. For the CDR3, the DNA is TGCGCCAGCAGCTTAGGGACAACCTCCCAAGAGACCCAGTACTTC. Amino acid sequence: CASSLGTTSQETQYF.

V is TRBV5-6 and J is TRBJ2-3, with D perhaps matching TRBD1 (6 bases). The CDR3 length is 14 residues. V gave up 3 bases and J gave up 4 bases, with 12 bases separating them. The germline V gene encodes CDR1 SGHDT and CDR2 YYEEEE. The CDR3 sequence: CASSSQGLADTQYF. The CDR3 nucleotides are TGTGCCAGCAGCTCACAGGGTTTGGCAGATACGCAGTATTTT.

The chain recombines TRBV7-8 with TRBJ1-4, with 8 bases identical to TRBD1. V was clipped by 6 bases and J by 8 bases; unmatched bases: 8. The CDR3 runs 14 residues. Germline CDR1 and CDR2: SGHVS and FQNEAQ. The CDR3 region is CASSPQGAVEKLFF. The CDR3 DNA follows: TGTGCCAGCAGTCCGCAGGGGGCTGTGGAAAAACTGTTTTTT.

The genes are TRBV2 and TRBJ1-1; 8 bases are shared with TRBD1. This CDR3 has 15 residues. V dropped 6 bases and J dropped 1; count of bases not matched to a gene: 7. The germline gives CDR1 SNHLY, CDR2 FYNNEI. DNA of the CDR3: TGTGCCAGCAGGGATCGGACAGGGACGAACACTGAAGCTTTCTTT. Amino acids: CASRDRTGTNTEAFF.

In this sample, this clone turned up a few times. The gene calls are TRBV7-8 and TRBJ1-1; the D gene is possibly TRBD1 (5 bases). The V gene's germline CDR1 is SGHVS and CDR2 FQNEAQ. V lost 5 bases, J lost 5 bases, and 12 bases lay in between. The CDR3 spans 13 residues. The DNA of the CDR3 is TGTGCCAGCAGCGCGTCAGGGTTTACTGAAGCTTTCTTT. This translates into CASSASGFTEAFF.

The chain couples TRBV10-3 to TRBJ2-1; weak D call: TRBD1 (5 bases). The CDR3 totals 14 residues. V gave up 0 bases and J gave up 4 bases, with 7 bases separating them. Germline CDR1 ENHRY, CDR2 SYGVKD. This CDR3 reads CAISESTDYNEQFF. For the CDR3, the DNA is TGTGCCATCAGTGAGTCGACAGATTACAATGAGCAGTTCTTC.

Worth noting for this clone: The same CDR3 is also encoded by other DNA sequences in this sample. V is TRBV12-3 or TRBV12-4 and J is TRBJ2-7; D is ambiguous. Trimming cost V 3 bases and J 3 bases, with 6 bases left between them. The CDR3 sequence is 12 residues long. The CDR3 DNA sequence: TGTGCCAGCAGTTTTGCAGGCTACGAGCAGTACTTC. Protein product: CASSFAGYEQYF.

The chain joins TRBV12-5 to TRBJ2-6; perhaps TRBD1 as D (6 bases). The V and J ends lost 1 base and 0 bases respectively, with 13 bases between them. Germline CDR1 reads LGHNT; CDR2 reads FRNRAP. This CDR3 contains 18 residues. The CDR3 sequence is CASGLGQASLSGANVLTF. CDR3 bases: TGTGCTAGTGGTTTGGGACAGGCTTCCCTCTCTGGGGCCAACGTCCTGACTTTC.

The rearrangement links TRBV6-2 or TRBV6-3 to TRBJ2-1, with 10 bases matching TRBD2. Per the germline V gene, CDR1 is MNHEY and CDR2 is SVGEGT. The CDR3 covers 16 residues. V shed 3 bases, J shed 7 bases, and the junction held 9 bases outside the gene matches. CDR3 sequence (DNA): TGTGCCAGCAGTTATTGGGCTAGCGGGAGTTCGAATGAGCAGTTCTTC. Translated, it gives CASSYWASGSSNEQFF.

This clone has just one count. V gene TRBV3-1 (or the pseudogene TRBV3-2) combines with J gene TRBJ2-5, with 12 bases that match TRBD2. Trimming took 4 bases from V and 13 from J; bases not matched to a gene: 10. CDR1 LGHDT and CDR2 YNNKEL come from the germline V gene (reference sequence). The CDR3 spans 14 residues. CDR3 protein: CASSLGLAGGPGYF. In nucleotides, the CDR3 is TGTGCCAGCAGCCTTGGGCTAGCGGGAGGGCCGGGGTACTTC.

The V call is TRBV23-1, the J call TRBJ1-4; D not resolved. TRBV23-1 is noted as an ORF with a role that remains uncertain. CDR3 length: 11 residues. V was trimmed by 11 bases and J by 4 bases, leaving 8 bases between them. CDR3 in amino acids: CAAKSNEKLFF. The CDR3 DNA sequence: TGCGCCGCAAAGAGTAATGAAAAACTGTTTTTT.